This T cell receptor (beta chain) was sequenced for a study of cytomegalovirus exposure and HLA in healthy donors. Trimming removed 8 bases from V and 2 bases from J; junction bases left unmatched: 9. The CDR3 has 15 residues. CDR1 is MNHNS and CDR2 is SASEGT in the germline V gene. This clone was seen more than once but under ten times. Antigen: not known. General observations from the study: An analysis done earlier found most TCR beta V segments productive about 87% or about 30% of the time.

60 Vbeta and 13 Jbeta primers were used in PCR. This table comes from immunoSEQ multiplex PCR, and its TCRdb copy is limited to in-frame clones, with some not included. Among over 100,000 clones listed, roughly 78% were seen once. Sequencing input: PBMCs. The receptor was derived from a man aged 30 to 39 in good health and CMV-seronegative. This sequence joins TRBV6-1 and TRBJ2-7; 10 nucleotides agree with TRBD1. The CDR3 here is CASETGTGAPYEQYF. CDR3 nucleotide sequence: TGTGCCAGCGAGACCGGGACAGGGGCCCCCTACGAGCAGTACTTC.